The TCR beta chain described here comes from a study of blood T cell repertoires in COVID-19. The overall study: PBMCs, B-cell-depleted T cells, or T cells provided the cDNA or gDNA that made up the material.

Per the original methods: Amplification of reference gene primers provided the estimated nucleated cell counts. Using immunoSEQ multiplex PCR, the repertoire was profiled, and TCRdb retains in-frame clones only, with some absent. D and trimming were read from the DNA, whereas the V and J calls and clone size are those reported in that table. This sample has 140,000 to 150,000 clones, with around 84% found just once. Between the trimmed V and J ends, which lost 0 bases and 3 bases, there was a span of 21 bases. The CDR3 covers 18 residues. From germline, CDR1 is MGHRA and CDR2 YSYEKL. This clone was observed once.

This receptor was identified in a man younger than 40 with COVID-19, enrolled during active disease. Specimen: peripheral blood. V gene TRBV4-1 combines with J gene TRBJ2-7, with D possibly matching TRBD2 (7 bases). DNA for the CDR3: TGCGCCAGCAGCCAAGAGGGGAGGAGGGGAGGGGGGATCTACGAGCAGTACTTC. It specifies CASSQEGRRGGGIYEQYF.